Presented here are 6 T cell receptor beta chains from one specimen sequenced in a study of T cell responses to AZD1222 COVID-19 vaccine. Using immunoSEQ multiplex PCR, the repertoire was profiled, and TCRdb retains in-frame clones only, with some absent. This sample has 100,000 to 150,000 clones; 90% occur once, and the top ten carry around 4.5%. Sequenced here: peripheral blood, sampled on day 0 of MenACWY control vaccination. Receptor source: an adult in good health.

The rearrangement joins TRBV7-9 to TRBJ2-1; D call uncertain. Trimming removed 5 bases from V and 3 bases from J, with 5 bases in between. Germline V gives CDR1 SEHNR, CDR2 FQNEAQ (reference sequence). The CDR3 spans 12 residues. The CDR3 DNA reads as TGTGCCAGCAGCCCAAGCTACAATGAGCAGTTCTTC. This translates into CASSPSYNEQFF.

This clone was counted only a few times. CDR3 amino acids: CATKQGTGIEKLFF. The CDR3 DNA reads as TGCGCCACTAAGCAAGGGACAGGAATCGAAAAACTGTTTTTT. The chain employs TRBV10-2 and TRBJ1-4; 8 positions agree with TRBD1. V shed 10 bases, J shed 8 bases, and the junction held 12 bases outside the gene matches. The CDR3 loop spans 14 amino acids. In germline, CDR1 is WSHSY, CDR2 SAAADI.

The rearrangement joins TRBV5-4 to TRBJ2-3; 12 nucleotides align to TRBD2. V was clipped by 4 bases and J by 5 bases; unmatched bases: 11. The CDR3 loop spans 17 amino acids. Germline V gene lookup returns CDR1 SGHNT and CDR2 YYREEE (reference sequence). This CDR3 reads CASSQQRTSGRRDTQYF. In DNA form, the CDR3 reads TGTGCCAGCAGCCAACAGAGAACTAGCGGGAGGAGAGATACGCAGTATTTT.

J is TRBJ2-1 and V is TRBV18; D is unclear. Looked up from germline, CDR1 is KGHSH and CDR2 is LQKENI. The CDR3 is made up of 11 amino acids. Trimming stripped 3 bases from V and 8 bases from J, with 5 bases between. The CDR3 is CASSPTDEQFF. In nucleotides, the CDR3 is TGTGCCAGCTCACCCACGGATGAGCAGTTCTTC.

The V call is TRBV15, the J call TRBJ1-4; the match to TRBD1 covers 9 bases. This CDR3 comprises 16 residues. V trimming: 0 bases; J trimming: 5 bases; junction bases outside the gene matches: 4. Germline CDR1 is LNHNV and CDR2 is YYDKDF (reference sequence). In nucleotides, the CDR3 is TGTGCCACCAGCAGAGATCGTGACAGGGGGAATGAAAAACTGTTTTTT. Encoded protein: CATSRDRDRGNEKLFF.

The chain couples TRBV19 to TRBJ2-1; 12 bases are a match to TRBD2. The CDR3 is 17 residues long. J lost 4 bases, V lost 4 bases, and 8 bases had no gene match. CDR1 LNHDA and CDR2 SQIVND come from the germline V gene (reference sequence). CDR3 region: CASSTLDLAGGYNEQFF. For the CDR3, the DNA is TGTGCCAGTAGTACCCTTGACCTAGCGGGGGGGTACAATGAGCAGTTCTTC.